Following are 20 T cell receptor beta chains from one sample sequenced in a study of cytomegalovirus exposure and HLA in healthy donors. PCR primers comprised 60 Vbeta and 13 Jbeta primers. Repertoires were generated with immunoSEQ multiplex PCR, while TCRdb's copy carries only in-frame clones and drops some. The sample holds approximately 80,000 clones; 55% to 70% are singletons and the top ten take roughly 15%. The sequencing input was PBMCs. The receptors shown here come from a woman between 40 and 55 years old in good health and CMV-seropositive.

V gene TRBV5-1 combines with J gene TRBJ2-2, with a weak D call TRBD2 (7 bases). Trimming cost V 2 bases and J 3 bases, with 17 bases left between them. The germline gives CDR1 SGHRS, CDR2 YFSETQ. The CDR3 has 17 amino acids. Here the CDR3 reads CASSFRGGAVDTGELFF. In DNA form, the CDR3 reads TGCGCCAGCAGCTTCCGAGGGGGGGCGGTCGACACCGGGGAGCTGTTTTTT.

This chain links TRBV7-9 with TRBJ1-3; 7 nucleotides match TRBD1. The ends lost 0 bases at V and 4 bases at J; junction bases unmatched: 3. This CDR3 contains 15 residues. Looked up from germline, CDR1 is SEHNR and CDR2 is FQNEAQ (reference sequence). This chain's CDR3 is CASSLATGRGNTIYF. The CDR3 DNA follows: TGTGCCAGCAGCTTAGCGACAGGGCGCGGAAACACCATATATTTT.

The chain employs TRBV7-8 and TRBJ1-2; TRBD1 agrees at 8 bases. Germline V gene data show CDR1 as SGHVS and CDR2 as FQNEAQ. The junction had 9 bases not matched to a gene; V was cut back by 3 bases and J by 0 bases. This CDR3 is 17 amino acids long. The CDR3 nucleotides are TGTGCCAGCAGCTTTGGCCCTTCAGGGGGCACTAACTATGGCTACACCTTC. Translation: CASSFGPSGGTNYGYTF.

The CDR3 bases are TGTGCCACCAGCTTACGAGCCTACAATGAGCAGTTCTTC. As protein: CATSLRAYNEQFF. The J gene is TRBJ2-1, the V gene TRBV15; no definite D call. V was trimmed by 5 bases and J by 2 bases, leaving 7 bases between them. The CDR3 has 13 amino acids. Germline CDR1 LNHNV, CDR2 YYDKDF (reference sequence).

The genes are TRBV19 and TRBJ2-2; D may be TRBD2 (5 bases). The V gene's germline CDR1 is LNHDA and CDR2 SQIVND (reference sequence). V shed 2 bases and J shed 4 bases, with 20 bases lying between them. CDR3 size: 18 residues. The CDR3 protein is CASSIPPWERRGTGELFF. The CDR3 nucleotides are TGTGCCAGTAGTATACCCCCTTGGGAGCGCCGGGGCACCGGGGAGCTGTTTTTT.

The gene calls are TRBV7-9 and TRBJ1-3; D unclear. CDR1 is SEHNR, CDR2 FQNEAQ, per germline (reference sequence). The CDR3 sequence is 16 residues long. The V gene lost 1 base and the J gene lost 2 bases, with 12 bases spanning the gap. The CDR3 loop reads CASSLGAVEAGNTIYF. DNA of the CDR3: TGTGCCAGCAGCTTAGGGGCCGTGGAAGCTGGAAACACCATATATTTT.

A few counts support this clone. The chain joins TRBV6-5 to TRBJ1-1; D gene unclear. V was trimmed by 6 bases and J by 2 bases, leaving 16 bases between them. This CDR3 spans 15 amino acids. Germline V gene lookup returns CDR1 MNHEY and CDR2 SVGAGI. CDR3 nucleotide sequence: TGTGCCAGCAGCCCACGCCGGCAGGCAAACACTGAAGCTTTCTTT. This translates into CASSPRRQANTEAFF.

CDR3 sequence (DNA): TGTGCCAGCAGCACAGGACCAGGCGGAAACACTGAAGCTTTCTTT. It translates to CASSTGPGGNTEAFF. The genes are TRBV11-3 and TRBJ1-1; D perhaps matches TRBD1 (5 bases). The V end was cut by 5 bases, the J end by 2 bases, with 15 bases between. From germline, CDR1 is SGHNT and CDR2 YENEEA. This CDR3 is built from 15 residues. Drawing the rest from reference TRBV11-3 and TRBJ1-1, the complete variable domain is EAGVVQSPRYKIIEKKQPVAFWCNPISGHNTLYWYLQNLGQGPELLIRYENEEAVDDSQLPKDRFSAERLKGVDSTLKIQPAELGDSAVYLCASSTGPGGNTEAFFGQGTRLTVV.

There are a few counts of this clone. The chain employs TRBV9 and TRBJ1-1, with D hard to call. Germline values: CDR1 SGDLS, CDR2 YYNGEE. The CDR3 runs 14 residues. V lost 0 bases and J lost 7, with 13 bases in between. CDR3 sequence (DNA): TGTGCCAGCAGCGTAGCTGTCGTACCGCGTGAAGCTTTCTTT. It encodes CASSVAVVPREAFF.

The chain recombines TRBV9 with TRBJ2-2; 7 bases map to TRBD2. Germline CDR1 reads SGDLS; CDR2 reads YYNGEE. The length of the CDR3 is 15 residues. V lost 0 bases to trimming and J lost 6 bases; unmatched junction nucleotides: 5. The CDR3 DNA sequence: TGTGCCAGCAGCGTAGGCGGGAGCCGATCCGGGGAGCTGTTTTTT. Translated, it gives CASSVGGSRSGELFF.

This clone was seen a handful of times. The DNA of the CDR3 is TGCGCCAGCAGTGAAGGACACAACTATGGCTACACCTTC. Amino acid sequence: CASSEGHNYGYTF. The chain employs TRBV10-1 and TRBJ1-2, with D maybe TRBD1 (5 bases). CDR1 WNHNN and CDR2 SYGVQD come from the germline V gene (reference sequence). V was pared by 3 bases and J by 2 bases, with 7 bases between. CDR3 length: 13 residues.

The chain uses TRBV6-5 and TRBJ1-1, with D possibly being TRBD1 (5 bases). The CDR3 runs 15 residues. Germline V gene sequence: CDR1 MNHEY, CDR2 SVGAGI. V was clipped by 0 bases and J by 2 bases, with 10 bases between them. The CDR3 loop is CASSYSIGGNTEAFF. The CDR3 DNA reads as TGTGCCAGCAGTTACTCGATCGGGGGTAACACTGAAGCTTTCTTT.

The chain couples TRBV27 to TRBJ2-3; no firm D call. The germline V gene encodes CDR1 MNHEY and CDR2 SMNVEV (reference sequence). This CDR3 has 13 amino acids. Trimming left V 10 bases short and J 0 bases short, with 11 bases between. CDR3 region: CATTRQSTDTQYF. The DNA for the CDR3 is TGTGCCACCACGCGGCAGAGCACAGATACGCAGTATTTT.

Only a few counts were recorded for this clone. The V and J genes are TRBV2 and TRBJ2-1, with TRBD2 matching 8 bases. Germline V gene lookup returns CDR1 SNHLY and CDR2 FYNNEI. CDR3 length equals 15 residues. V lost 4 bases and J lost 7; bases outside the gene matches: 9. This CDR3 is CASSGAGAKSNEQFF. The CDR3 region has the DNA TGTGCCAGCAGTGGAGCGGGAGCGAAATCGAATGAGCAGTTCTTC.

This clone was recorded only once. This chain links TRBV2 with TRBJ2-5; 9 bases line up with TRBD2. Per the germline V gene, CDR1 is SNHLY and CDR2 is FYNNEI. The CDR3 is 12 amino acids. V gave up 6 bases and J gave up 5 bases; unmatched junction bases: 1. The CDR3: CASRGLAETQYF. The CDR3 nucleotides read TGTGCCAGCAGGGGACTAGCTGAGACCCAGTACTTC. Complete variable domain (other parts from reference TRBV2 and TRBJ2-5): EPEVTQTPSHQVTQMGQEVILRCVPISNHLYFYWYRQILGQKVEFLVSFYNNEISEKSEIFDDQFSVERPDGSNFTLKIRSTKLEDSAMYFCASRGLAETQYFGPGTRLLVL.

This clone was picked up one time. The CDR3 sequence: CASSPTPPGQGGKTEAFF. DNA of the CDR3: TGTGCCAGCAGCCCGACCCCCCCGGGACAGGGGGGAAAGACTGAAGCTTTCTTT. The chain couples TRBV5-5 to TRBJ1-1; 11 bases map to TRBD1. The CDR3 spans 18 residues. The germline V gene has CDR1 SGHKS and CDR2 YYEKEE (reference sequence). The junction had 16 bases not matched to a gene; V was cut back by 4 bases and J by 5 bases. Full variable domain (missing parts from reference TRBV5-5 and TRBJ1-1): DAGVTQSPTHLIKTRGQQVTLRCSPISGHKSVSWYQQVLGQGPQFIFQYYEKEERGRGNFPDRFSARQFPNYSSELNVNALLLGDSALYLCASSPTPPGQGGKTEAFFGQGTRLTVV.

This rearrangement joins TRBV7-6 to TRBJ2-5; 10 bases line up with TRBD2. This CDR3 contains 13 residues. The V gene's germline CDR1 is SGHVS and CDR2 FNYEAQ. Trimming took 2 bases from V and 7 from J; bases not matched to a gene: 1. The CDR3 coding sequence is TGTGCCAGCAGCTTATGGACTAGCGGGACCCAGTACTTC. It yields the protein CASSLWTSGTQYF. Full variable domain (remainder filled in from reference TRBV7-6 and TRBJ2-5): GAGVSQSPRYKVTKRGQDVALRCDPISGHVSLYWYRQALGQGPEFLTYFNYEAQQDKSGLPNDRFSAERPEGSISTLTIQRTEQRDSAMYRCASSLWTSGTQYFGPGTRLLVL.

The V call is TRBV28, the J call TRBJ2-7; D perhaps matches TRBD1 (6 bases). Between the trimmed V and J ends, which lost 5 bases and 2 bases, there was a span of 13 bases. Germline-derived CDR1 and CDR2 are MDHEN and SYDVKM. This CDR3 is built from 14 residues. CDR3 DNA: TGTGCCAGCAGTCTGCAGGGGCGAACCTACGAGCAGTACTTC. Its protein product is CASSLQGRTYEQYF.

This clone was detected a few times. This sequence joins TRBV6-1 and TRBJ1-2, with D possibly matching TRBD1 (5 bases). CDR1 and CDR2 from the germline V gene are MNHNS and SASEGT. V was shortened by 5 bases and J by 1 base, with 14 bases between the two germline ends. The CDR3 covers 15 residues. The CDR3 loop is CASSLGGGGNYGYTF. As DNA, the CDR3 is TGTGCCAGCAGTCTGGGAGGCGGGGGTAACTATGGCTACACCTTC.

CDR3 sequence: CASSARGEVVDGETQYF. Here the CDR3 DNA reads TGTGCCAGCAGCGCCCGAGGGGAGGTGGTGGACGGCGAGACCCAGTACTTC. The J gene is TRBJ2-5, the V gene TRBV7-7; possible D gene TRBD2, 6 bases. V was trimmed by 5 bases and J by 5 bases, leaving 24 bases between them. CDR3 length: 17 amino acids. CDR1 and CDR2 from the germline V gene are SSHAT and FNYEAQ (reference sequence).